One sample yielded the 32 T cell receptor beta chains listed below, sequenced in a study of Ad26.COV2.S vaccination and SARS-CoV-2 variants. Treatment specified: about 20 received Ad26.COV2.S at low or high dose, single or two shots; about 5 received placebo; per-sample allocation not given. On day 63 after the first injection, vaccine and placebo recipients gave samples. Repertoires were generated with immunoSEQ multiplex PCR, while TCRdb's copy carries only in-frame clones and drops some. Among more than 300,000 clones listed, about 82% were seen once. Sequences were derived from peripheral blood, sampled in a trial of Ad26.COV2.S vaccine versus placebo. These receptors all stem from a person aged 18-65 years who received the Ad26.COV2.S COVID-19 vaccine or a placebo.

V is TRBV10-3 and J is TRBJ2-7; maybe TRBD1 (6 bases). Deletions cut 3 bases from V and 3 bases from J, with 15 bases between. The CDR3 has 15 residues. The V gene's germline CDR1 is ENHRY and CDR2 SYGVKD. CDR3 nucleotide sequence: TGTGCCATCAGTGACTCATACAGGGCCAACTACGAGCAGTACTTC. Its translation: CAISDSYRANYEQYF.

The CDR3 here is CASSQVGQGINEQFF. The CDR3 DNA sequence: TGCGCCAGCAGCCAAGTTGGGCAGGGGATCAATGAGCAGTTCTTC. The chain links TRBV4-1 to TRBJ2-1; D perhaps matches TRBD1 (6 bases). The V gene's germline CDR1 is MGHRA and CDR2 YSYEKL. Between the trimmed V and J ends, which lost 1 base and 6 bases, there was a span of 13 bases. This CDR3 comprises 15 residues.

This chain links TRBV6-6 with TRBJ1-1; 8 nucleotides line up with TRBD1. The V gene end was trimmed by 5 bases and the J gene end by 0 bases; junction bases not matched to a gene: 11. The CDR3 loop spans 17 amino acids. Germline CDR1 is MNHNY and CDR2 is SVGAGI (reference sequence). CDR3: CASSPGQGGRMNTEAFF. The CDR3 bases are TGTGCCAGCAGTCCCGGACAGGGCGGGAGGATGAACACTGAAGCTTTCTTT.

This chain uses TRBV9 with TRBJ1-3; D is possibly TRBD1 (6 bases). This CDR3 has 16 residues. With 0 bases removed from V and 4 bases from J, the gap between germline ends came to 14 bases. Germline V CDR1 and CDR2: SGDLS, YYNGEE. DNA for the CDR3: TGTGCCAGCAGCGTAGATCCCTATGGACAGGGAAACACCATATATTTT. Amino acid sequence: CASSVDPYGQGNTIYF.

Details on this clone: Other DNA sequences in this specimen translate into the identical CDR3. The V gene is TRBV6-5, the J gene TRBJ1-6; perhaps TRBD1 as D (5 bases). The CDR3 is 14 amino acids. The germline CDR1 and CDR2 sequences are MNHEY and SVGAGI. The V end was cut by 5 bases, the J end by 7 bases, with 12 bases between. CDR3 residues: CASSTGTENSPLHF. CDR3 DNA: TGTGCCAGCAGTACCGGGACGGAGAATTCACCCCTCCACTTT.

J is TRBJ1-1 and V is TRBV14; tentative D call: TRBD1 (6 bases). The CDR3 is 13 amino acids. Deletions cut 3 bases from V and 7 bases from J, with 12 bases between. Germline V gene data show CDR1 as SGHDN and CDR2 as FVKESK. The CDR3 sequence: CASSHDRRGEAFF. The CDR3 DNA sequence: TGTGCCAGCAGCCACGACAGGAGGGGTGAAGCTTTCTTT.

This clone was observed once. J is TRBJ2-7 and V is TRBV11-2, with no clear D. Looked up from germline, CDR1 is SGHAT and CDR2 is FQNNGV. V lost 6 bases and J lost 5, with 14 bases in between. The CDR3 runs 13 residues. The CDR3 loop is CASRPPVINEQYF. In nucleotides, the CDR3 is TGTGCCAGCAGACCCCCCGTTATTAACGAGCAGTACTTC.

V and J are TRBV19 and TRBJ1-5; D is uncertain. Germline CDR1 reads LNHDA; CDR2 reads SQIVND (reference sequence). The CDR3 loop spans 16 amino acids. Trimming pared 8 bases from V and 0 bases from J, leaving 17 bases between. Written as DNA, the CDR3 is TGTGCCAGTTCGCCGAGCAGCCCATATAGCAATCAGCCCCAGCATTTT. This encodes CASSPSSPYSNQPQHF.

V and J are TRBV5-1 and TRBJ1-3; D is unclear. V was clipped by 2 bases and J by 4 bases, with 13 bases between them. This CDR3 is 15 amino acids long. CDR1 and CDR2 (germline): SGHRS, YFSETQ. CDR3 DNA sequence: TGCGCCAGCAGCTTAAACTCCGGGTTCGGAAACACCATATATTTT. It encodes CASSLNSGFGNTIYF.

CDR3 protein: CASSPPGTGGTEAFF. CDR3 in DNA: TGTGCCAGCAGTCCACCGGGGACAGGGGGCACTGAAGCTTTCTTT. The genes are TRBV6-5 and TRBJ1-1, with 11 nucleotides matching TRBD1. The germline V gene encodes CDR1 MNHEY and CDR2 SVGAGI. This CDR3 has 15 residues. The V and J ends lost 5 bases and 4 bases, in that order; junction bases with no gene match: 6.

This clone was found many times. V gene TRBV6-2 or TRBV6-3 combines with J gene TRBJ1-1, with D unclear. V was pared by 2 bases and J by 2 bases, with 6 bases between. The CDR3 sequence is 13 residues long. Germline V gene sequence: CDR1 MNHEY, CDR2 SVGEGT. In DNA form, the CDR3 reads TGTGCCAGCAGTTACAAGGACAACACTGAAGCTTTCTTT. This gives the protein CASSYKDNTEAFF.

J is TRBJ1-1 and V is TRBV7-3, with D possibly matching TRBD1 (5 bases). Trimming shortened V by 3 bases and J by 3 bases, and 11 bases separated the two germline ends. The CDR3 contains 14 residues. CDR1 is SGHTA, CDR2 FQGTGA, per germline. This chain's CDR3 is CASSLGGVYTEAFF. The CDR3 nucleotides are TGTGCCAGCAGCTTGGGGGGAGTTTACACTGAAGCTTTCTTT. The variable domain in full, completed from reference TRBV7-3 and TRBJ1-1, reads GAGVSQTPSNKVTEKGKYVELRCDPISGHTALYWYRQSLGQGPEFLIYFQGTGAADDSGLPNDRFFAVRPEGSVSTLKIQRTERGDSAVYLCASSLGGVYTEAFFGQGTRLTVV.

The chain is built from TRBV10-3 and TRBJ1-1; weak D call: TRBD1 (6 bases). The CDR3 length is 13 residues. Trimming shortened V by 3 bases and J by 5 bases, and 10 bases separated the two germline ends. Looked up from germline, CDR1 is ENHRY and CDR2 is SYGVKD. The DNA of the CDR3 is TGTGCCATCAGTGAAGGGGGTGGGACTGAAGCTTTCTTT. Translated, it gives CAISEGGGTEAFF.

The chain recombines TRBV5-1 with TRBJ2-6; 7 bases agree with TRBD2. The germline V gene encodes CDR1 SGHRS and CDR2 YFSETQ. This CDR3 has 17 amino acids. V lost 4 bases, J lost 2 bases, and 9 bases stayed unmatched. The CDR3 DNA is TGCGCCAGCAGCCCGGGGAGGGGAGGGACTGGGGCCAACGTCCTGACTTTC. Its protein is CASSPGRGGTGANVLTF. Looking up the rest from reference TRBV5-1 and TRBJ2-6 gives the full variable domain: KAGVTQTPRYLIKTRGQQVTLSCSPISGHRSVSWYQQTPGQGLQFLFEYFSETQRNKGNFPGRFSGRQFSNSRSEMNVSTLELGDSALYLCASSPGRGGTGANVLTFGAGSRLTVL.

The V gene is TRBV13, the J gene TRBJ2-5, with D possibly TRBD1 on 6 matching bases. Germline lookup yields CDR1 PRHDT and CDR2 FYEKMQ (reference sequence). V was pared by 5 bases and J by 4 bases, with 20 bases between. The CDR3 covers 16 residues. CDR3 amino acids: CASSQPGEIRGETQYF. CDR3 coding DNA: TGTGCCAGCAGCCAGCCAGGGGAAATTCGTGGAGAGACCCAGTACTTC.

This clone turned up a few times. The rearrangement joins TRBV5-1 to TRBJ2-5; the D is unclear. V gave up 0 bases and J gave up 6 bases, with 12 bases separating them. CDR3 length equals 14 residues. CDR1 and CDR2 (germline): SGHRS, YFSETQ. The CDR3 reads CASSLDNHRQTQYF. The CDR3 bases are TGCGCCAGCAGCTTGGACAATCATCGGCAGACCCAGTACTTC.

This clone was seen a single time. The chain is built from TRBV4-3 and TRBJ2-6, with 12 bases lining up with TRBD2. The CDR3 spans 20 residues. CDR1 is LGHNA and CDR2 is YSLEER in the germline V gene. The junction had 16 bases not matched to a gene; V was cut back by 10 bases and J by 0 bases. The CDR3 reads CAIRLAGVPGIRSGANVLTF. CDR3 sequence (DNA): TGCGCCATCCGACTAGCGGGGGTACCCGGCATCCGCTCTGGGGCCAACGTCCTGACTTTC.

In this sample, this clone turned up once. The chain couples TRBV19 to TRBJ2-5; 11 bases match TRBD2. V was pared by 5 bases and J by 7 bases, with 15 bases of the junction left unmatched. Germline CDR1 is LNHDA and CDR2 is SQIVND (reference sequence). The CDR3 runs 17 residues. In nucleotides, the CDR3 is TGTGCCAGTAGTGGAGAGCTAGCGGGGGGCCGCTCAGGGACCCAGTACTTC. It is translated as CASSGELAGGRSGTQYF.

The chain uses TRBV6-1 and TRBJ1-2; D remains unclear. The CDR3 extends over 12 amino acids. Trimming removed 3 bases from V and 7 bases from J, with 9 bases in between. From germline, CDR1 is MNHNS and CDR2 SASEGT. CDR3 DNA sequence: TGTGCCAGCAGTGAGAAAGGATTTGGCTACACCTTC. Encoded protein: CASSEKGFGYTF.

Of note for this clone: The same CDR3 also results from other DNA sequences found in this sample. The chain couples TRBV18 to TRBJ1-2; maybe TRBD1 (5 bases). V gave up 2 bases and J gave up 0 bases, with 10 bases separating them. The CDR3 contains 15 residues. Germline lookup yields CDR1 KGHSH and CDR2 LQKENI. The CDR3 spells CASSPRDGANYGYTF. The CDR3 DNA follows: TGTGCCAGCTCACCAAGGGACGGAGCTAACTATGGCTACACCTTC.

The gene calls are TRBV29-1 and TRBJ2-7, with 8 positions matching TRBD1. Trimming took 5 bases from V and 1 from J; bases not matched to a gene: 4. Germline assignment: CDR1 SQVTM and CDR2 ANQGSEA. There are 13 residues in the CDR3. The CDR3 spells CSVRDRYSYEQYF. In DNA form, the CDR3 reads TGCAGCGTTCGGGACAGGTATTCCTACGAGCAGTACTTC.

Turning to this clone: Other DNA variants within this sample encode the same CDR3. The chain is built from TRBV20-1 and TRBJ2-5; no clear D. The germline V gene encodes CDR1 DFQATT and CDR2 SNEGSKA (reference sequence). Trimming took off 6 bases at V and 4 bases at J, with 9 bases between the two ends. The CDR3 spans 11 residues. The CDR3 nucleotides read TGCAGTGCAAGACCCCTAGAGACCCAGTACTTC. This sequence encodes CSARPLETQYF.

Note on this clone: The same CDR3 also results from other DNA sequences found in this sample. The CDR3 DNA reads TGTGCCAGCAGCCAAGCGGGGCCAGATACGCAGTATTTT. This gives the protein CASSQAGPDTQYF. V is TRBV3-1 (or the pseudogene TRBV3-2) and J is TRBJ2-3; TRBD1 or TRBD2 may be the D gene (5 bases each). Germline-derived CDR1 and CDR2 are LGHDT and YNNKEL (reference sequence). The CDR3 totals 13 residues. V was pared by 1 base and J by 4 bases, with 6 bases between.

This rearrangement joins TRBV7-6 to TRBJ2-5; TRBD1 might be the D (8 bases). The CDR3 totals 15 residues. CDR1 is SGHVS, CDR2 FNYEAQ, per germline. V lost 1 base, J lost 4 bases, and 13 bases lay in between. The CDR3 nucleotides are TGTGCCAGCAGCTTAGGGGGGGGGACAGGAGAGACCCAGTACTTC. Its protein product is CASSLGGGTGETQYF.

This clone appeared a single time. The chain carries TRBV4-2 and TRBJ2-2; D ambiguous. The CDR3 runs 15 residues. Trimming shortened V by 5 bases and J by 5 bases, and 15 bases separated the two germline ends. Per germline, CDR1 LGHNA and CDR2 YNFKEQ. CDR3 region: CASSSSFSLTGELFF. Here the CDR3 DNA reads TGTGCCAGCAGCTCCTCGTTTAGCCTAACCGGGGAGCTGTTTTTT.

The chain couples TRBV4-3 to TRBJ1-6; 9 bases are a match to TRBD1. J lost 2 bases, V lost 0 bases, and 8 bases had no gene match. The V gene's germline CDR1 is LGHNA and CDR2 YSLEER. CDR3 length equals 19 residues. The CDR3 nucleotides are TGCGCCAGCAGCCAAGAAGAGTTCGGGACAGGGACCTATAATTCACCCCTCCACTTT. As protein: CASSQEEFGTGTYNSPLHF.

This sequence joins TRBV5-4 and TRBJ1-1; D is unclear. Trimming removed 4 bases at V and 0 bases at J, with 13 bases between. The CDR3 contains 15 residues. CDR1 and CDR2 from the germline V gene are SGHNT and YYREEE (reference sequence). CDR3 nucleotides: TGTGCCAGCAGCCCCCGCGGGCAGGTGAACACTGAAGCTTTCTTT. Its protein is CASSPRGQVNTEAFF.

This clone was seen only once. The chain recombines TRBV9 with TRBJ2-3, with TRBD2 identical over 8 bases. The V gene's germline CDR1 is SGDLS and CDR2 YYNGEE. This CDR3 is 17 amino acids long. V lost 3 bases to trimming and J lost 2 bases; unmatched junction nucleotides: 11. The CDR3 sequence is CASSEGWTSRYTDTQYF. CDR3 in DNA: TGTGCCAGCAGCGAGGGATGGACTAGCAGGTACACAGATACGCAGTATTTT.

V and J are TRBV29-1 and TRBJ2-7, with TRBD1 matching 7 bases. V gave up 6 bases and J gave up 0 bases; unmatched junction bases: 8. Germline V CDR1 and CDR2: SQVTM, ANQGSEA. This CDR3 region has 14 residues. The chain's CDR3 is CSVGGQEISYEQYF. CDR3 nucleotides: TGCAGCGTCGGTGGACAGGAAATCTCCTACGAGCAGTACTTC.

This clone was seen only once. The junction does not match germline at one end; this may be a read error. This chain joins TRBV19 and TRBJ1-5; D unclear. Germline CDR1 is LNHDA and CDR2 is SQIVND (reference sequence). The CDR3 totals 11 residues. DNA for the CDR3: TGTGCCTCCCAGCGCGAAAGGGTTTGGCTTTTT. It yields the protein CASQRERVWLF.

In DNA form, the CDR3 reads TGTGCCAGCAGCCCAAAGGAACGGTCCTATGGCTACACCTTC. This encodes CASSPKERSYGYTF. The chain joins TRBV7-3 to TRBJ1-2; D unclear. CDR1 and CDR2 from the germline V gene are SGHTA and FQGTGA. Trimming took 5 bases from V and 4 from J, leaving 14 bases between them. The CDR3 runs to 14 residues.

The CDR3 DNA follows: TGTGCCACCAAGACAGGGGAATTACCAGAGACCCAGTACTTC. This codes for CATKTGELPETQYF. This chain connects TRBV19 to TRBJ2-5, with 8 bases lining up with TRBD1. In germline, CDR1 is LNHDA, CDR2 SQIVND (reference sequence). V trimming: 10 bases; J trimming: 4 bases; junction bases outside the gene matches: 11. The CDR3 has 14 residues. The entire variable domain, with the rest obtained from reference TRBV19 and TRBJ2-5, is as follows: DGGITQSPKYLFRKEGQNVTLSCEQNLNHDAMYWYRQDPGQGLRLIYYSQIVNDFQKGDIAEGYSVSREKKESFPLTVTSAQKNPTAFYLCATKTGELPETQYFGPGTRLLVL.